This T cell receptor (beta chain) was identified in a study of technical replicates of blood from several donors. This table comes from immunoSEQ multiplex PCR, and its TCRdb copy is limited to in-frame clones, with some not included. The sample holds under 95,000 clones, just under 95% seen once. Losses at the gene ends were 3 bases for V and 4 bases for J; bases not matched to a gene: 5. The length of the CDR3 is 15 residues. Germline CDR1 and CDR2: LNHDA and SQIVND (reference sequence). The receptor was derived from a human donor in good health. This chain links TRBV19 with TRBJ2-7; 11 bases align to TRBD2. Material: T cells isolated from PBMCs. CDR3 loop: CASSILAGGRYEQYF. Written as DNA, the CDR3 is TGTGCCAGTAGTATCTTAGCGGGAGGGCGGTACGAGCAGTACTTC.